This TCR beta chain came from a study of quantifying T cell responses using KT2 cells. Study details: TCR alpha and beta constant-region primers primed reverse transcription of RNA.

The sample is PBMC spiked with counted cells of clone KT2. A range of KT2-to-PBMC ratios was made using fixed PBMC numbers. As regards this clonotype: Antigen specificity is unknown.

Each cDNA got a UMI-containing oligo ligated at its 3' end. The first PCR ran around 4 cycles with an equimolar RC1.1 and RC1.2 beta primer mix. TCR alpha and beta chains were handled separately starting at the second PCR. TCRdb independently ran MiXCR on the UMI-ligation and nested PCR reads; one entry per CDR3 protein. This sample carries just under 50,000 distinct CDR3 sequences, approximately 10% of them seen once, and the ten largest clones take under 11%. Losses at the gene ends were 3 bases for V and 4 bases for J; bases not matched to a gene: 5. This CDR3 is 14 amino acids long. Overall study findings and caveats: Counts of KT2 alpha and beta sequences rose linearly with the number of KT2 cells added.

The specimen was PBMCs spiked with cells of the T cell clone KT2. The rearrangement links TRBV12-3 or TRBV12-4 to TRBJ2-5; 7 positions match TRBD2. The TCR sequence derives from a human donor. Written as DNA, the CDR3 is TGTGCCAGCAGTTTCGGGGGAGGGCCAGAGACCCAGTACTTC. Translated, it gives CASSFGGGPETQYF.